These 2 T cell receptor beta chains were sequenced from one sample in a study of blood T cell repertoires in COVID-19. Using immunoSEQ multiplex PCR, the repertoire was profiled, and TCRdb retains in-frame clones only, with some absent. The sample has some 260,000 clones, around 90% seen once. Sequencing was performed on peripheral blood. The receptors shown here come from a woman aged 25 to 45 with acute or convalescent COVID-19.

The chain joins TRBV6-2 or TRBV6-3 to TRBJ1-4, with D hard to call. CDR1 is MNHEY, CDR2 SVGEGT, per germline. Between the trimmed V and J ends, which lost 1 base and 0 bases, there was a span of 15 bases. The CDR3 runs to 18 residues. The CDR3 coding sequence is TGTGCCAGCAGTTACTATCAGGCCTACCTTACAACTAATGAAAAACTGTTTTTT. The encoded protein is CASSYYQAYLTTNEKLFF.

V gene TRBV15 combines with J gene TRBJ2-6; D is possibly TRBD2 (5 bases). The CDR3 length is 16 residues. V was clipped by 6 bases and J by 1 base, with 13 bases between them. In germline, CDR1 is LNHNV, CDR2 YYDKDF (reference sequence). CDR3 residues: CATSPLRDSGANVLTF. The CDR3 coding sequence is TGTGCCACCAGTCCCCTGAGGGATTCTGGGGCCAACGTCCTGACTTTC.